The 30 T cell receptor beta chains in this list originate from one sample, sequenced in a study of T-cell memory formation after mild COVID-19. One entry per CDR3 protein, called by TCRdb with MiXCR from the 5' RACE reads. This repertoire shows 380,000 or so distinct CDR3 sequences, about 15% found once; its top ten account for approximately 20%. Sequencing was done on a sample of PBMCs or a T cell subset sorted from them (not recorded which). All receptors derive from a man between 18 and 29 years old who had mild COVID-19 (a few samples of this study predate the infection). Cell type and time point are not known.

This clonotype was recorded at least ten times. DNA of the CDR3: TGTGCCAGCACCATAACAGCAGGGTCACCCCTCCACTTT. Its protein is CASTITAGSPLHF. This chain joins TRBV3-1 and TRBJ1-6; possibly TRBD1 for D (5 bases). V dropped 7 bases and J dropped 10 bases, with 14 bases sitting between them. Per the germline V gene, CDR1 is LGHDT and CDR2 is YNNKEL (reference sequence). CDR3 length: 13 amino acids.

This clonotype was counted a few times. The chain has TRBV12-3 or TRBV12-4 and TRBJ1-1; D gene unclear. The CDR3 loop spans 13 amino acids. Between the trimmed V and J ends, which lost 3 bases and 4 bases, there was a span of 9 bases. This CDR3 reads CASSFSGFTEAFF. CDR3 coding DNA: TGTGCCAGCAGTTTTTCCGGGTTCACTGAAGCTTTCTTT.

This clonotype was detected ten times or more. The genes are TRBV5-1 and TRBJ2-7, with 7 bases aligning to TRBD1. The CDR3 spans 15 residues. The germline gives CDR1 SGHRS, CDR2 YFSETQ. Germline trimming cut 4 bases from V and 5 bases from J; bases unmatched to any gene: 12. The CDR3 loop reads CASSLTGNGLNEQYV. The CDR3 region has the DNA TGCGCCAGCAGCCTGACAGGGAATGGGCTTAACGAGCAGTACGTC.

This clonotype was recorded a few times. The gene calls are TRBV29-1 and TRBJ1-5; no definite D call. Germline V gene lookup returns CDR1 SQVTM and CDR2 ANQGSEA. CDR3 length: 13 amino acids. V was trimmed by 6 bases and J by 6 bases, leaving 15 bases between them. The CDR3 region has the DNA TGCAGCGTGGCGGACGGAGGAGGTCAGCCCCAGCATTTT. Protein product: CSVADGGGQPQHF. The full variable domain, completed using reference TRBV29-1 and TRBJ1-5, is SAVISQKPSRDICQRGTSLTIQCQVDSQVTMMFWYRQQPGQSLTLIATANQGSEATYESGFVIDKFPISRPNLTFSTLTVSNMSPEDSSIYLCSVADGGGQPQHFGDGTRLSIL.

This chain uses TRBV7-2 with TRBJ2-2, with 11 bases identical to TRBD2. CDR1 SGHTA and CDR2 FQGNSA come from the germline V gene. This CDR3 spans 15 amino acids. V gave up 3 bases and J gave up 9 bases; unmatched junction bases: 6. CDR3 bases: TGTGCCAGCAGCTTGTTTAGCGGGGGGGCCCGGGAGCTGTTTTTT. Its protein product is CASSLFSGGARELFF.

In DNA form, the CDR3 reads TGTGCCACCAGTGCCGGACAGTGGGCCGGGGAGCTGTTTTTT. Translation gives CATSAGQWAGELFF. The chain links TRBV24-1 to TRBJ2-2; D perhaps matches TRBD1 (6 bases). Trimming pared 5 bases from V and 6 bases from J, leaving 12 bases between. The germline V gene has CDR1 KGHDR and CDR2 SFDVKD. This CDR3 has 14 residues.

The genes are TRBV10-3 and TRBJ2-1, with D perhaps matching TRBD1 (6 bases). The length of the CDR3 is 15 residues. V was pared by 3 bases and J by 2 bases, with 11 bases between. Germline lookup yields CDR1 ENHRY and CDR2 SYGVKD. The DNA of the CDR3 is TGTGCCATCAGTGACCCCAGGGGACCCTACAATGAGCAGTTCTTC. Translation: CAISDPRGPYNEQFF.

In its sample, this clonotype was seen a few times. V usage is TRBV11-1 and J usage is TRBJ1-5, with a possible D match to TRBD1 (5 bases). The CDR3 length is 15 residues. Germline V gene data show CDR1 as SGHAT and CDR2 as FQDESV (reference sequence). Trimming left V 4 bases short and J 8 bases short, with 18 bases between. This CDR3 is CASSSNTGMGEPQHF. CDR3 DNA: TGTGCCAGCAGCTCTAATACAGGAATGGGAGAGCCCCAGCATTTT.

The V call is TRBV2, the J call TRBJ1-3; no reliable D call. Germline loops: CDR1 SNHLY, CDR2 FYNNEI. The V and J ends lost 6 bases and 5 bases respectively, with 8 bases between them. CDR3 length equals 12 residues. The CDR3 nucleotides are TGTGCCAGCAGGGACGACCGAAACACCATATATTTT. Its translation: CASRDDRNTIYF.

There are a few counts of this clonotype. The chain is built from TRBV29-1 and TRBJ2-2, with a weak D call TRBD1 (5 bases). V lost 8 bases to trimming and J lost 3 bases, with 10 bases between them. Germline V CDR1 and CDR2: SQVTM, ANQGSEA. This CDR3 is built from 12 residues. The DNA for the CDR3 is TGCAGCCTCGTAGGGGACACCGGGGAGCTGTTTTTT. Protein product: CSLVGDTGELFF.

The rearrangement joins TRBV14 to TRBJ1-2; TRBD1 matches at 9 bases. J gave up 4 bases and V 5 bases, and 11 bases lay outside the gene matches. The CDR3 has 16 residues. Germline CDR1 and CDR2: SGHDN and FVKESK. The CDR3: CASSLTPGQGPYGYTF. CDR3 DNA: TGTGCCAGCAGCTTAACCCCGGGACAGGGACCCTATGGCTACACCTTC.

The chain links TRBV29-1 to TRBJ2-2; D is unclear. Trimming shortened V by 2 bases and J by 3 bases, and 10 bases separated the two germline ends. Germline-derived CDR1 and CDR2 are SQVTM and ANQGSEA. This CDR3 contains 14 residues. The CDR3 sequence: CSVEIGPDTGELFF. CDR3 DNA: TGCAGCGTTGAAATAGGGCCCGACACCGGGGAGCTGTTTTTT.

V gene TRBV7-3 combines with J gene TRBJ1-4, with D tentatively TRBD1 (5 bases). The V gene lost 2 bases and the J gene lost 7 bases, with 14 bases spanning the gap. CDR1 is SGHTA, CDR2 FQGTGA, per germline. The CDR3 runs 15 residues. The CDR3 DNA follows: TGTGCCAGCAGCTTAGCGCCGGGACTAGGTGAAAAACTGTTTTTT. Translated, it gives CASSLAPGLGEKLFF.

This rearrangement joins TRBV5-1 to TRBJ2-1; TRBD1 agrees at 9 bases. Germline V gene lookup returns CDR1 SGHRS and CDR2 YFSETQ. J gave up 2 bases and V 2 bases, and 5 bases lay outside the gene matches. This CDR3 has 16 amino acids. DNA for the CDR3: TGCGCCAGCAGCTTCACCACAGGGGGCGCCTACAATGAGCAGTTCTTC. Amino acids: CASSFTTGGAYNEQFF. The full variable domain, its missing parts supplied by reference TRBV5-1 and TRBJ2-1, is KAGVTQTPRYLIKTRGQQVTLSCSPISGHRSVSWYQQTPGQGLQFLFEYFSETQRNKGNFPGRFSGRQFSNSRSEMNVSTLELGDSALYLCASSFTTGGAYNEQFFGPGTRLTVL.

J is TRBJ1-2 and V is TRBV18; TRBD1 matches at 8 bases. The CDR3 is 15 residues long. Per germline, CDR1 KGHSH and CDR2 LQKENI. V dropped 6 bases and J dropped 3; count of bases not matched to a gene: 9. CDR3 DNA sequence: TGTGCCAGCTCGCCGGTCGGACAGGGAGACTATGGCTACACCTTC. Residues: CASSPVGQGDYGYTF.

At least ten counts were recorded for this clonotype. This chain links TRBV12-3 or TRBV12-4 with TRBJ2-5, with D tentatively TRBD1 or TRBD2 (5 bases each). Trimming shortened V by 8 bases and J by 4 bases, and 14 bases separated the two germline ends. This CDR3 has 13 residues. In DNA, the CDR3 is TGTGCCAGCTACCCCGGGGCCGGAGAGACCCAGTACTTC. Translated, it gives CASYPGAGETQYF.

The rearrangement links TRBV4-3 to TRBJ2-3; 11 bases fit TRBD1. After removal of 4 bases from V and 4 bases from J, the junction contained 4 bases not matched to a gene. The germline V gene has CDR1 LGHNA and CDR2 YSLEER. The CDR3 totals 15 residues. The CDR3 DNA reads TGCGCCAGCAGCCGGGGGACAGGGGGACCAGATACGCAGTATTTT. It specifies CASSRGTGGPDTQYF.

The rearrangement uses TRBV5-1 and TRBJ2-1; maybe TRBD1 (5 bases). V was clipped by 1 base and J by 6 bases, with 11 bases between them. From germline, CDR1 is SGHRS and CDR2 YFSETQ. The CDR3 runs 14 residues. CDR3 loop: CASSLTRQSNEQFF. The CDR3 DNA follows: TGCGCCAGCAGCTTGACCAGACAGAGCAATGAGCAGTTCTTC.

The chain is built from TRBV6-5 and TRBJ1-2, with TRBD1 as a possible D gene (5 bases). This CDR3 region has 14 residues. In germline, CDR1 is MNHEY, CDR2 SVGAGI. Deletions cut 0 bases from V and 8 bases from J, with 13 bases between. The CDR3 loop reads CASSYSWQGGGYTF. CDR3 coding DNA: TGTGCCAGCAGTTACTCGTGGCAGGGAGGCGGCTACACCTTC.

This clonotype was recorded a few times. The rearrangement joins TRBV6-2 or TRBV6-3 to TRBJ2-3; D gene unclear. From germline, CDR1 is MNHEY and CDR2 SVGEGT. Between the trimmed V and J ends, which lost 4 bases and 0 bases, there was a span of 5 bases. This CDR3 spans 13 amino acids. The CDR3 here is CASSSISTDTQYF. The CDR3 nucleotides read TGTGCCAGCAGTTCAATTAGCACAGATACGCAGTATTTT.

This chain links TRBV2 with TRBJ2-2, with TRBD1 matching over 8 bases. V lost 8 bases, J lost 5 bases, and 7 bases stayed unmatched. The germline CDR1 and CDR2 sequences are SNHLY and FYNNEI. The CDR3 is made up of 14 amino acids. CDR3 amino acids: CASAGTGETGELFF. The CDR3 DNA sequence: TGTGCCAGCGCGGGGACAGGAGAAACCGGGGAGCTGTTTTTT.

This clonotype showed up just a few times. This chain uses TRBV7-9 with TRBJ1-1; D gene uncertain. V lost 4 bases, J lost 4 bases, and 13 bases lay in between. The length of the CDR3 is 14 residues. Germline CDR1 SEHNR, CDR2 FQNEAQ (reference sequence). The CDR3 loop reads CASSSINTVTEAFF. CDR3 coding DNA: TGTGCCAGCAGCTCGATTAACACGGTCACTGAAGCTTTCTTT.

This chain connects TRBV12-3 or TRBV12-4 to TRBJ2-5; weak D call: TRBD2 (6 bases). V dropped 5 bases and J dropped 2 bases, with 9 bases sitting between them. The CDR3 has 13 amino acids. The CDR3 DNA reads TGTGCCAGCAGTACCCGGGAGCAAGAGACCCAGTACTTC. Protein product: CASSTREQETQYF.

This clonotype was detected a few times. This chain links TRBV7-9 with TRBJ1-1; D uncertain. Deletions cut 2 bases from V and 3 bases from J, with 10 bases between. CDR3 length: 14 amino acids. Germline lookup yields CDR1 SEHNR and CDR2 FQNEAQ (reference sequence). The chain's CDR3 is CASSLFEGYTEAFF. The CDR3 DNA follows: TGTGCCAGCAGCTTATTTGAGGGCTACACTGAAGCTTTCTTT. The variable domain in full, with the rest retrieved from reference TRBV7-9 and TRBJ1-1, is DTGVSQNPRHKITKRGQNVTFRCDPISEHNRLYWYRQTLGQGPEFLTYFQNEAQLEKSRLLSDRFSAERPKGSFSTLEIQRTEQGDSAMYLCASSLFEGYTEAFFGQGTRLTVV.

The gene calls are TRBV14 and TRBJ2-2; 8 nucleotides agree with TRBD1. Germline V lookup: CDR1 SGHDN, CDR2 FVKESK. Losses at the gene ends were 2 bases for V and 7 bases for J; bases not matched to a gene: 6. The CDR3 has 15 residues. The CDR3 sequence is CASSQLQGAHGELFF. CDR3 nucleotide sequence: TGTGCCAGCAGCCAACTTCAGGGGGCGCACGGGGAGCTGTTTTTT.

This chain joins TRBV5-1 and TRBJ2-7, with D perhaps being TRBD1 or TRBD2 (5 bases each). V lost 0 bases and J 2 bases, leaving 15 bases between the germline ends. Germline loops: CDR1 SGHRS, CDR2 YFSETQ. The CDR3 runs 16 residues. The CDR3 DNA is TGCGCCAGCAGCTTGGCGGGGCAGACGCCTCCCTACGAGCAGTACTTC. It specifies CASSLAGQTPPYEQYF.

The chain links TRBV20-1 to TRBJ2-1, with D perhaps matching TRBD1 (5 bases). The CDR3 totals 12 residues. Trimming removed 6 bases from V and 9 bases from J, with 15 bases in between. Germline loops: CDR1 DFQATT, CDR2 SNEGSKA (reference sequence). CDR3: CSAKRQGGEQFF. In nucleotides, the CDR3 is TGCAGTGCCAAACGGCAGGGTGGTGAGCAGTTCTTC.

J is TRBJ1-1 and V is TRBV30, with unresolved D. The CDR3 extends over 10 amino acids. Trimming took off 3 bases at V and 6 bases at J, with 5 bases between the two ends. Germline CDR1 GTSNPN, CDR2 SVGIG (reference sequence). In DNA, the CDR3 is TGTGCCTGGAGCCGCGCTGAAGCTTTCTTT. This translates into CAWSRAEAFF.

This clonotype was detected only a few times. V and J are TRBV7-9 and TRBJ1-2, with D possibly matching TRBD1 (6 bases). Between the trimmed V and J ends, which lost 5 bases and 4 bases, there was a span of 11 bases. In germline, CDR1 is SEHNR, CDR2 FQNEAQ (reference sequence). The CDR3 runs 13 residues. CDR3 protein: CASSPDSFYGYTF. CDR3 coding DNA: TGTGCCAGCAGCCCGGACAGCTTCTATGGCTACACCTTC.

This clonotype was detected only a few times. J is TRBJ2-1 and V is TRBV11-3; tentative D call: TRBD1 (5 bases). Germline loops: CDR1 SGHNT, CDR2 YENEEA. V lost 5 bases and J 3 bases, leaving 11 bases between the germline ends. The CDR3 runs to 14 residues. The chain's CDR3 is CASSKSGHYNEQFF. CDR3 DNA sequence: TGTGCCAGCAGCAAGTCCGGACACTACAATGAGCAGTTCTTC.